A selection of T cell receptor beta chains follows, all from one sample in a study of regulatory T cells in long-lasting Graves disease. TCRdb re-analysed the multiplex PCR reads in MiXCR, keeping a single row per CDR3 protein. The table lists roughly 440,000 distinct CDR3 sequences, about a sixth of them singletons. These same data were also listed under a study on T cells in Graves' hyperthyroidism and ophthalmopathy.

Sequencing used peripheral blood mononuclear cells (PBMCs), obtained at new diagnosis, from a patient treated with antithyroid drugs. Receptor source: a woman between 18 and 29 years old with Graves disease. Both conserved end residues are trimmed from each CDR3. A D gene is named only where the DNA matches it firmly. The size of a clone is reported for some rows only, either as once, few or many, or as a class for expanded clones.

V gene	D gene	clone size	J gene	CDR3 protein
TRBV28	TRBD1	many	TRBJ2-7	ASSFSSSGTGQDEQY
TRBV20-1	NA	many	TRBJ2-7	SASRAPDLYEQY
TRBV3-1	TRBD1	NA	TRBJ2-1	ASSSSGQGSYNEQS
TRBV10-3	TRBD1	few	TRBJ1-2	AISHTGGDGYT
TRBV18	TRBD1	many	TRBJ1-1	ASSPTGGTSEAF
TRBV6-1	NA	NA	TRBJ2-3	ASSRRLPSTDTQY
TRBV30	TRBD2	few	TRBJ2-3	AWSVLSLAGRTDTQY
TRBV11-2	NA	many	TRBJ2-6	ASSHRDSGANVLT
TRBV7-9	TRBD1	many	TRBJ1-2	ASSGRTGAGYGYT
TRBV12-3/TRBV12-4	NA	many	TRBJ1-1	ASSSGTTGKDTEAF
TRBV5-6	NA	NA	TRBJ2-1	ASSLAVLVRVNEQF
TRBV24-1	NA	few	TRBJ2-1	ATSDDPGLTNNEQF
TRBV13	NA	NA	TRBJ2-5	ASTKLEMETQY
TRBV12-3/TRBV12-4	NA	NA	TRBJ2-2	ASSPVGARLHGELF
TRBV6-2/TRBV6-3	NA	few	TRBJ2-2	ASSYYRENPGELF
TRBV7-9	NA	few	TRBJ2-7	ASRDGPSEQY
TRBV12-3/TRBV12-4	NA	few	TRBJ1-3	ASSFVNTIY
TRBV18	TRBD2	many	TRBJ2-1	ASSPSLTSGSYNEQF
TRBV5-6	NA	many	TRBJ2-7	ASSLMGFDYEQY
TRBV18	TRBD1	many	TRBJ1-1	ASSRQGYTEAF
TRBV6-2/TRBV6-3	NA	NA	TRBJ1-4	ASKRGNEKLF
TRBV7-3	TRBD1	few	TRBJ2-4	ASSLTQGQIQY
TRBV12-3/TRBV12-4	NA	NA	TRBJ1-2	TSSPMAAYGYT
TRBV30	TRBD1	NA	TRBJ1-3	ALKGQALYSSGNTIY
TRBV7-9	NA	many	TRBJ2-2	ASSSWENTGELF
TRBV20-1	TRBD2	many	TRBJ2-5	SASPSGSRETQY
TRBV28	NA	many	TRBJ2-3	ASSLAGVRDTQY
TRBV2	TRBD1	NA	TRBJ2-7	ASSKGQGALRFQEQY
TRBV20-1	TRBD2	many	TRBJ2-3	SARVGRGTQY
TRBV28	TRBD2	many	TRBJ2-3	ASSRAGEFTQY
TRBV2	NA	many	TRBJ2-1	ASSEAGSNEQF
TRBV12-3/TRBV12-4	TRBD2	many	TRBJ2-1	ASTVWMQAGGTLNEQF
TRBV11-2	NA	NA	TRBJ1-3	ASSPYSPGDSGNTIY
TRBV3-1	TRBD2	few	TRBJ2-5	ASNHRGGEETQY
TRBV11-2	TRBD1	few	TRBJ2-1	ASSYNPTGIFSYNEQF
TRBV7-6	NA	many	TRBJ2-5	ASSLDETGETQY
TRBV6-2/TRBV6-3	TRBD2	NA	TRBJ2-7	ASSYSSGRLYEQY
TRBV11-2	TRBD2	NA	TRBJ2-1	ASTLLAGGSNEQF
TRBV12-3/TRBV12-4	NA	many	TRBJ1-4	ASSLAQGGEKLF
TRBV20-1	TRBD2	NA	TRBJ2-7	SATGGSYEQY
TRBV6-2/TRBV6-3	NA	few	TRBJ1-5	ASSSVQGQINQPQH
TRBV11-2	NA	many	TRBJ2-1	ASSLTEQF
TRBV10-3	NA	NA	TRBJ1-1	AISDLQGRNTEAF
TRBV12-3/TRBV12-4	NA	many	TRBJ1-5	ASSLQQSNSNQPQH
TRBV24-1	NA	many	TRBJ2-1	ATSSGRGPPNEQF
TRBV12-3/TRBV12-4	TRBD2	many	TRBJ2-1	ASSPSGKRNEQF
TRBV20-1	TRBD2	few	TRBJ2-1	SSGRGGYNEQF
TRBV12-3/TRBV12-4	TRBD1	many	TRBJ2-7	ASSGPGDRVYEQY
TRBV4-3	TRBD2	once	TRBJ2-2	ASSQDPLQREGLGTGELV
TRBV6-5	NA	NA	TRBJ2-1	ASSYSWVHEQL
TRBV2	NA	many	TRBJ1-6	ASIRDSNNSPLH
TRBV18	NA	many	TRBJ2-3	ASSPFGATTDTQY